This entry is about one T cell receptor beta chain. This record belongs to a study of blood T cell repertoires in COVID-19. Deletions cut 2 bases from V and 5 bases from J, with 22 bases between. Germline loops: CDR1 LNHDA, CDR2 SQIVND (reference sequence). The CDR3 runs 18 residues. Clones were sequenced by immunoSEQ multiplex PCR, and TCRdb holds only the in-frame ones, with some missing. Among 200,000 or so clones listed, around four fifths were seen once. This receptor was taken from a man aged 30-40 years with active or convalescent COVID-19. The sample consisted of peripheral blood. The chain combines TRBV19 with TRBJ2-1; weak D call: TRBD2 (6 bases). CDR3 sequence (DNA): TGTGCCAGTAGTATATTAGCCCCCTCCGGGACTTTCGACAATGAGCAGTTCTTC. It encodes CASSILAPSGTFDNEQFF.